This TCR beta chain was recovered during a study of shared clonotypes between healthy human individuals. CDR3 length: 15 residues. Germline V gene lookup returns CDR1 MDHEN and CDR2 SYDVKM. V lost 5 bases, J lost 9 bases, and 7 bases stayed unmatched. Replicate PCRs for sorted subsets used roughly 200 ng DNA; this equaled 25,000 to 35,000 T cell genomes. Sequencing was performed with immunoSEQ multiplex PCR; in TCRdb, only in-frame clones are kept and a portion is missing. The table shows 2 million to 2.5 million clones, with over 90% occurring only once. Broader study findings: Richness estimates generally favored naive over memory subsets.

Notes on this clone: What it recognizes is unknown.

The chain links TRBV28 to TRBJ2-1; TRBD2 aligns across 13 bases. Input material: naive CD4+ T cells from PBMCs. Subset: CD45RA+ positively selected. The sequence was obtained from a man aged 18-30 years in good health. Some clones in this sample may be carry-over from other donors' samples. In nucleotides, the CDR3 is TGTGCCAGCAGTGCAGCAGGACTAGCGGGAGTTGAGCAGTTCTTC. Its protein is CASSAAGLAGVEQFF. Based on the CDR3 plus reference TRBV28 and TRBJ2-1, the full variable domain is DVKVTQSSRYLVKRTGEKVFLECVQDMDHENMFWYRQDPGLGLRLIYFSYDVKMKEKGDIPEGYSVSREKKERFSLILESASTNQTSMYLCASSAAGLAGVEQFFGPGTRLTVL.